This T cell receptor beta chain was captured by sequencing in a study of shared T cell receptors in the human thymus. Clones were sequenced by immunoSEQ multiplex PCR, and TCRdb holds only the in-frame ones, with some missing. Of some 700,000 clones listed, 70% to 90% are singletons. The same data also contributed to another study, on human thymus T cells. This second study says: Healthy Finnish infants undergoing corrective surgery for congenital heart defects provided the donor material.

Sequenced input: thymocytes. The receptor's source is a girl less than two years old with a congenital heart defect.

The CDR3 bases are TGCGCCAGCAGCCATCACAGGGAAAACTATGGCTACACCTTC. As protein: CASSHHRENYGYTF. V is TRBV5-1 and J is TRBJ1-2, with D maybe TRBD1 (6 bases). The CDR3 covers 14 residues. V was pared by 4 bases and J by 2 bases, with 12 bases between. Per the germline V gene, CDR1 is SGHRS and CDR2 is YFSETQ.